This is a list of T cell receptor beta chains from one sample in a study of shared clonotypes between healthy human individuals. Libraries were prepared by immunoSEQ multiplex PCR; TCRdb keeps only in-frame clonotypes and omits some of them. The repertoire has about a million clones, around 77% of them found once; the top ten carry about 0.89%. Material for sequencing was memory CD4+ T cells from PBMCs. These receptors were taken from a man aged 18 to 30 in good health. Some clones in this sample may be carry-over from other donors' samples. Each CDR3 is given with its conserved first and last residue.

cdr3_length j_call v_call cdr3_aa
16 TRBJ2-2 TRBV2 CANRVLGLADTGELFF
13 TRBJ2-7 TRBV10-3 CAISERDTYEQYF
15 TRBJ2-2 TRBV9 CASSVRLQHTGELFF
15 TRBJ1-1 TRBV11-2 CASSLNVGHDTEAFF
15 TRBJ1-2 TRBV7-2 CASRQQPAGVDGYTF
18 TRBJ2-7 TRBV9 CASIRPRSARMSSYEQYF
17 TRBJ1-2 TRBV7-9 CASSLAPRTAREYGYTF
14 TRBJ2-7 TRBV6-1 CASTPGTGGYEQYF
14 TRBJ1-1 TRBV27 CASSLRVAGTEAFF
14 TRBJ2-3 TRBV2 CASRGGSPADTQYF
15 TRBJ2-7 TRBV6-6 CASRKDRGSSYEQYF
13 TRBJ1-5 TRBV19 CASSRDRDQPQHF
11 TRBJ2-1 TRBV20-1 CSARQDNEQFF
15 TRBJ1-1 TRBV10-3 CAISADRGLGTEAFF
14 TRBJ1-2 TRBV4-1 CASSQVAGPYGYTF
16 TRBJ2-2 TRBV21-1 CASSKGMGRGTGELFF
16 TRBJ2-4 TRBV5-4 CASSQDGGSAKNIQYF
12 TRBJ1-1 TRBV28 CASRDLNTEAFF
13 TRBJ2-5 TRBV10-3 CAISRAGGETQYF
11 TRBJ2-1 TRBV7-9 CASGGVYEQFF
14 TRBJ2-7 TRBV9 CASSSLAVSYEQYF
17 TRBJ2-2 TRBV7-6 CASSARQGPSDTGELFF
11 TRBJ2-7 TRBV2 CASGSIYEQYF
15 TRBJ2-1 TRBV7-2 CASSLARSSYNEQFF
11 TRBJ2-3 TRBV6-1 CASSERDTQYF
15 TRBJ2-3 TRBV4-3 CASSQSGSSTDTQYF
17 TRBJ2-2 TRBV2 CASSDDPYWGNTGELFF
13 TRBJ2-3 TRBV27 CASSATGPDTQYF
13 TRBJ1-2 TRBV5-6 CASSVTSNYGYTF
15 TRBJ2-3 TRBV9 CASSVVAGGPDTQYF
16 TRBJ2-2 TRBV5-1 CASSLGGTEVAGELFF